Included here is one T cell receptor (beta chain) sequence, with context. The table lists this clone with a count of one. Its specific antigen is unknown. No base quality values were provided; no much bigger clone lies one nucleotide off. These data come from a study of cytomegalovirus exposure and HLA in healthy donors (dated by TCRdb to about 2017). General notes on the study: An earlier analysis of approximately 640 of the donors reported about 250 Gb of sequence data and some 120 million unique TCR beta sequences from about 179 million T cells. Roughly 300 gigabases of sequencing data and tens of millions of unique TCR sequences were included in an early release covering several hundred HLA-typed donors. Of the approximately 400 genotyped donors, over 65% fell in the genetic ancestry cluster associated with self-reported Caucasian donors. The aim of the study was to test whether cataloging public T cell receptors could identify signatures of past pathogen exposure. The study used immunosequencing to profile the T cell repertoires of approximately 690 subjects and linked those repertoires to cytomegalovirus serostatus. Besides the first cohort of 666 subjects, a separate validation cohort made up of 90 to 150 different subjects was used. High-throughput TCR immunosequencing, statistical association of individual TCRs with disease status, and machine learning were combined to predict cytomegalovirus infection status. A later analysis re-examined previously published TCR beta repertoires from about 670 donors and added high-resolution HLA genotyping to investigate patterns of TCR occurrence. In the later analysis, no new phenotypic data were used to find candidate immune exposures; instead, reliance was placed on TCR beta sequences and their occurrence across donors. An earlier analysis of roughly 580 of the donors used high-throughput TCR beta sequencing to judge whether each TCR beta V gene segment behaved as functional or pseudogenic. Donor age, sex, ethnicity and CMV serostatus were compiled alongside the repertoire data. A later genetic analysis used genome-wide SNP genotypes for about three fifths of the roughly 700 donors, treating that subset as a discovery cohort. Every repertoire in the discovery cohort had been generated on one and the same sequencing platform. HLA typing included class I and class II loci at four-digit resolution. Typing coverage differed by locus: A, B, C, DRB1 and DQB1 were typed in about 620-640 donors, DQA1 in 500 to 550, DPA1 in 600 to 610, and DPB1 in 400 to 490. Several DR-DQ haplotypes were treated as single units for association and clustering because of strong linkage in the cohort. Among almost 400 genotyped donors of the cohort, an average of around 240,000 unique TCR beta nucleotide sequences were sequenced per donor, around 18% of them non-productive.

V loses 7 bases, J loses 1 base, and the germline ends lie 7 bases apart. Inclusive of the bounding cysteine and phenylalanine, the CDR3 is 12 residues long. Only CDR3 DNA remains: 36 bases, in frame from the first base. CDR1 MNHNS and CDR2 SASEGT are derived from the germline V gene. In total, fewer than 750 healthy bone marrow donors made up the cohort. Cohort members were all nominally healthy when sampled, although unrecorded immune exposures were likely present. The donor tested CMV seropositive and was one of the 289 seropositive cohort members. Each donor provided a peripheral blood sample, and peripheral blood mononuclear cells were used for TCR beta sequencing. The Qiagen DNeasy Blood Extraction Kit was used to extract genomic DNA from the blood cell samples. The library was obtained by the immunoSEQ multiplex PCR assay. For the multiplex PCR, a mixture combining 60 forward primers for TCR Vbeta segments and 13 reverse primers for TCR Jbeta segments was used. A multiplex PCR assay on genomic DNA amplified the CDR3 region of rearranged TCR beta genes. On the Illumina HiSeq System, the amplified TCR beta libraries were sequenced as 87-base-pair reads. For the original study's pipeline: In a later analysis, about 80 million unique TCR beta chains were counted across the approximately 640 repertoires, and roughly 10 million of these chains were shared by at least two donors. Raw reads were error-corrected and collapsed into unique sequences with a nearest-neighbor algorithm that merged closely related sequences to remove PCR and sequencing errors. Alignment of CDR3 sequences to IMGT reference sequences was used to assign V, D and J gene segments. For a sequence to be retained, a match of at least six nucleotides was required to both a V gene segment and a J gene segment. A rearrangement counted as productive if the CDR3 had no stop codons and remained in frame with V and J, and every other rearrangement counted as non-productive. Following IMGT convention, CDR3 was defined as the stretch from the second conserved V-encoded cysteine to the conserved J-encoded phenylalanine. In an earlier analysis of roughly 610 of the donors, sequences lacking an unambiguous match to a single V gene segment were excluded. In an earlier analysis of 450 to 700 of the donors, V segments were called functional above 56.7% productive rearrangements and were called segregating when the between-donor standard deviation exceeded 5%. A statistical classification framework was built to diagnose cytomegalovirus status from the catalog of TCR beta chain sequences. In a later analysis, TCR nucleotide sequences were compared against IMGT/GENE-DB human TR gene sequences so that V and J genes could be assigned. The TCRdist pipeline was used in a later analysis to assign CDR3 sequences and most-parsimonious VDJ recombination scenarios. In a later analysis, every TCR beta chain was defined by the combination of its CDR3 amino acid sequence and its V-gene family, and reads without a unique V-gene family were dropped. In a later analysis, fewer than 650 highly shared, low-generation-probability nucleotide sequences were removed to address suspected cross-contamination and a sequencing artifact. A later analysis calculated a clonal expansion index for each public chain from normalized within-repertoire ranks of inferred template counts. A later analysis computed generation probabilities with a VDJ recombination model fitted to out-of-frame rearrangements, and checked the results against IGoR. In a later analysis, hypergeometric tests were used to score TCR-TCR, TCR-HLA and TCR-CMV co-occurrence, with a repertoire-size bias correction applied to TCR pairs. To estimate false discovery rates, a later analysis permuted the HLA or CMV assignments 20 times. In a later analysis, co-occurring TCRs were grouped using DBSCAN, with TCRdist sequence similarity added in when clustering inside HLA-allele-positive subsets. Co-occurrence clustering excluded repertoires with fewer than 30,000 or more than 120,000 public chains, plus five with anomalous nucleotide sharing. Entries here come from immuneACCESS through TCRdb and include only in-frame sequences with V and J called. Some clones fail to appear in such tables; in the studies checked, an unresolved V gene covers under half of the shortfall, and the cause of the remainder is unknown. That table is the source of V, J and clone size, and D and trimming were worked out from the DNA. The sample data list about 190,000 clones, and 70% to 80% of these were observed just once. The ten largest account for roughly an eighth of the sample.

What the research found in general, with its limitations: In a later genetic analysis, fewer N-insertions in productive TCRs were reported among donors in an Asian-associated ancestry cluster than the roughly 710-donor mean. A later analysis reported that several top co-occurrence clusters appeared linked to parvovirus B19, influenza, CMV and Epstein-Barr virus. Because some donors lacked HLA typing at each locus, the association tests relied only on the typed subset. A later analysis found that HLA-associated TCR beta chains were more clonally expanded and had lower generation probabilities than equally common non-associated chains. When HLA alleles, especially DR and DQ, strongly co-occurred, TCR associations were difficult to assign to individual alleles. Linkage disequilibrium might explain the correlated functional status among segregating V segments, but an unknown experimental factor could not be excluded. The authors suggested that the approach could potentially be generalized to other disease states and immunological phenotypes. Immune exposure information for the cohort was limited to CMV serostatus. Cytomegalovirus status was reported to be diagnosed by the classifier with high specificity and sensitivity in both the original and validation cohorts. An earlier analysis of approximately 530 of the donors showed that most TCR beta V segments appeared in productive rearrangements either about 87% or about 30% of the time, which broadly matched IMGT annotations. According to a later analysis, TCR association rates differed among HLA loci, with DRB1 alleles showing the most associated TCRs and HLA-C alleles showing the fewest. Presence/absence analyses assumed roughly uniform sequencing depth across donors, an assumption that may not hold. In a later analysis, about 16,000 TCR beta sequences were associated with specific HLA alleles at a false discovery rate of 0.05. In a later genetic analysis, a missense DCLRE1C variant was associated with V-gene and J-gene trimming of TCR beta chains, and the association was replicated in an independent cohort. This cohort had only TCR beta chains sequenced, and the lack of alpha or paired-chain data limited which features could be detected. Across donors, most TCR sequences were observed very rarely, whereas some public TCRs were present in many individuals. A further reported finding was that TCR beta sequences accurately predicted the HLA-A and HLA-B alleles for most subjects in the first cohort. The study gave a list of 150 to 200 TCR beta chains associated with cytomegalovirus. Some IMGT-functional V segments, including TRBV6-2 and TRBV6-3, could not be distinguished by the 87-base-pair reads and were therefore excluded. A cluster of highly shared sequence variants was judged likely to represent a technical artifact of the sequencing pipeline. Because counts were too low, roughly 17 rarely observed V segments, including chromosome 9 orphons, were left out of the earlier analysis of a few hundred of the donors. Three of the identified cytomegalovirus-associated TCR beta chains were confirmed in vitro to be specific for cytomegalovirus antigens. Most CMV-associated TCR beta chains appeared to be HLA-restricted in a later analysis, and the HLA associations seemed to be driven largely by CMV exposure.

Sequenced material: PBMCs. This clonotype originated in a woman aged 25 to 39 in good health and CMV-seropositive. The receptor chain draws on TRBV6-1 and TRBJ1-2; the D gene is not confidently resolved. The CDR3 reads CASTGINYGYTF. The sequence in DNA is TGTGCCAGCACCGGGATTAACTATGGCTACACCTTC.